Below, 2 T cell receptor beta chains from the same sample are listed, as sequenced in a study of PD-1 blockade in classical Hodgkin lymphoma. Data came from immunoSEQ multiplex PCR; TCRdb stores just in-frame clones and leaves some out. The sample holds about 50,000 clones, under 80% seen once. Time point: cycle 4 day 1 (C4D1), after more than five weeks of nivolumab. Brentuximab vedotin exposure varied among the patients, all of whom had relapsed after autologous stem cell transplantation. Sequencing used peripheral blood mononuclear cells (PBMCs), obtained before the fourth cycle of nivolumab. The origin of the receptors is a human donor with classical Hodgkin lymphoma.

The genes are TRBV9 and TRBJ1-1, with D uncertain. The V end lost 0 bases, the J end lost 1 base, and 4 bases lay between the germline ends. The V gene's germline CDR1 is SGDLS and CDR2 YYNGEE. The CDR3 has 13 amino acids. The CDR3 sequence is CASSVGENTEAFF. The CDR3 bases are TGTGCCAGCAGCGTAGGGGAGAACACTGAAGCTTTCTTT.

The rearrangement links TRBV7-9 to TRBJ2-5; possible D gene TRBD1, 5 bases. V was clipped by 5 bases and J by 2 bases, with 9 bases between them. Germline CDR1 SEHNR, CDR2 FQNEAQ (reference sequence). The CDR3 consists of 13 residues. The CDR3 DNA sequence: TGTGCCAGCAGCAGAACAGGTCAAGAGACCCAGTACTTC. This translates into CASSRTGQETQYF.